This T cell receptor (beta chain) was retrieved from a study of PD-1 blockade in classical Hodgkin lymphoma. This sample's time point: cycle 4 day 1 (C4D1), after 6 weeks of nivolumab. Autologous stem cell transplantation was followed by relapse in every patient, and brentuximab vedotin exposure varied. This clone has only one observation. Antigen: not known. Assay used: immunoSEQ multiplex PCR; TCRdb lists only in-frame clones, some missing. The data contain around 92,000 clones, approximately 83% of them singletons. Study findings and constraints: TCR diversity at baseline was reported to be reduced in newly diagnosed patients relative to healthy donors. CD4+ TCR diversity, unlike CD8+, rose significantly by C4D1. Prior to therapy, complete responders displayed diversity much like that of newly diagnosed patients.

The germline V gene has CDR1 SGHNT and CDR2 YYREEE (reference sequence). This CDR3 has 17 residues. V and J are TRBV5-4 and TRBJ1-3, with 10 bases that match TRBD2. The DNA end lines up better with TRBJ2-2; the J call may be wrong. The TCR sequence derives from a human donor with classical Hodgkin lymphoma. The starting material was peripheral blood mononuclear cells (PBMCs), obtained before the fourth cycle of nivolumab. In DNA, the CDR3 is TGTGCCAGCAGCCCCGAAAGCGGGAGGGCCGCTGCCGGGGAGCTGTTTTTT. Amino acid sequence: CASSPESGRAAAGELFF.